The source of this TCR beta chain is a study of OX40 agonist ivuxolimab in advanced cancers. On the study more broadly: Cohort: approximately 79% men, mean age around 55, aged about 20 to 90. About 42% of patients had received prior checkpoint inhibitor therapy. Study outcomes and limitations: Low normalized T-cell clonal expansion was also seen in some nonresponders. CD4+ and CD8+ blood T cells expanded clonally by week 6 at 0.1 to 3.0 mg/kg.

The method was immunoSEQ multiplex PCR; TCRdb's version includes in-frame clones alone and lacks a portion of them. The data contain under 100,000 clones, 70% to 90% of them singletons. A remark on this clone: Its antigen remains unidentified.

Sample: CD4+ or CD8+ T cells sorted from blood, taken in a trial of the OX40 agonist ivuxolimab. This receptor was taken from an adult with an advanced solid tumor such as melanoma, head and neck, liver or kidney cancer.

CDR3 DNA sequence: TGTGCCAGCACGCGGGACAGGGGGCATCAAGAGACCCAGTACTTC. It is translated as CASTRDRGHQETQYF. V gene TRBV2 combines with J gene TRBJ2-5, with TRBD1 matching 12 bases. The V and J ends lost 7 bases and 2 bases, in that order; junction bases with no gene match: 5. This CDR3 is built from 15 residues. Germline assignment: CDR1 SNHLY and CDR2 FYNNEI.